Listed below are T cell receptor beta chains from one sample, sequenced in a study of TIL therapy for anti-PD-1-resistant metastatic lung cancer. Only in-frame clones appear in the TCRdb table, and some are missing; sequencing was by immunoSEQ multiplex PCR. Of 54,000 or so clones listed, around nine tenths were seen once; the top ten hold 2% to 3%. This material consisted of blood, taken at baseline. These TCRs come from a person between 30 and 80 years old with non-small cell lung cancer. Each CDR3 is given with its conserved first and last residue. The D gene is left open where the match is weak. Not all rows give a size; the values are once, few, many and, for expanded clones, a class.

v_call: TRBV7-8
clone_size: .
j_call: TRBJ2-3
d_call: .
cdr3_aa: CASSLGGARKTDTQYF
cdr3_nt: TGTGCCAGCAGCTTAGGCGGGGCCCGAAAAACAGATACGCAGTATTTT

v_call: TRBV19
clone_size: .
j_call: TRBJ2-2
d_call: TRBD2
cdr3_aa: CASTRGGFGELFF
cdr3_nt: TGTGCCAGTACCCGGGGGGGCTTCGGGGAGCTGTTTTTT

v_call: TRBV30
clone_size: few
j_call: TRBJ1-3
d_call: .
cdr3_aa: CAWSTGHANTIYF
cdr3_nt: TGTGCCTGGAGTACGGGACATGCAAACACCATATATTTT

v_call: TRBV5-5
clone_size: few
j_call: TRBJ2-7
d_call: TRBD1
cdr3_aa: CASSLALLTGGSEQYF
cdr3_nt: TGTGCCAGCAGCTTGGCCCTCCTCACAGGGGGCTCCGAGCAGTACTTC

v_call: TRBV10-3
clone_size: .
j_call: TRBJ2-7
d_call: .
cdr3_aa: CAISESNRVEQYF
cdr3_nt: TGTGCCATCAGTGAGTCGAACAGGGTCGAGCAGTACTTC

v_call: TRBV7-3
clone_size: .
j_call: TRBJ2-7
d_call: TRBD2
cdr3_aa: CASSRGAGATYEQYF
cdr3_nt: TGTGCCAGCAGCCGTGGAGCGGGAGCGACCTACGAGCAGTACTTC

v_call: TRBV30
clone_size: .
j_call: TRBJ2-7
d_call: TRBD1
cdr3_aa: CAWSVLSTGQYSYEQYF
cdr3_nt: TGTGCCTGGAGTGTACTCTCGACAGGGCAGTATTCCTACGAGCAGTACTTC

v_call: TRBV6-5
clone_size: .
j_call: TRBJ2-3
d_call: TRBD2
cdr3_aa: CASSYQRLALDTQYF
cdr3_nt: TGTGCCAGCAGTTACCAACGACTAGCCTTAGATACGCAGTATTTT

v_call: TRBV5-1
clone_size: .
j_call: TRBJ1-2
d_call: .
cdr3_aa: CASSLGGGRPDGYTF
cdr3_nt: TGCGCCAGCAGCTTGGGGGGTGGGCGGCCCGATGGCTACACCTTC

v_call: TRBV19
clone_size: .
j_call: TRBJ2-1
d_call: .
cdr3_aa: CASSIERWGEQFF
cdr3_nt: TGTGCCAGTAGTATAGAACGGTGGGGTGAGCAGTTCTTC

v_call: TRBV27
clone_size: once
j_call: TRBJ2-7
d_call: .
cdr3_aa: CASSFLGTPSYEQYF
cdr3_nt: TGTGCCAGCAGTTTCCTCGGAACGCCCTCCTACGAGCAGTACTTC

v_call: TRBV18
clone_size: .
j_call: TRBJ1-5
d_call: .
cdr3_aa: CASSPFSARPQHF
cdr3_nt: TGTGCCAGCTCACCATTCAGTGCGCGGCCCCAGCATTTT

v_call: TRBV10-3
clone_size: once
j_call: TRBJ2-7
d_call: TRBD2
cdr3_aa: CAIRGTSGLVEQYF
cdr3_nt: TGTGCCATCAGGGGGACTAGCGGGCTAGTCGAGCAGTACTTC

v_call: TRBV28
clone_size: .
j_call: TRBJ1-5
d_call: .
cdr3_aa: CASSLFGSNQPQHF
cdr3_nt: TGTGCCAGCAGTTTATTCGGTAGCAATCAGCCCCAGCATTTT